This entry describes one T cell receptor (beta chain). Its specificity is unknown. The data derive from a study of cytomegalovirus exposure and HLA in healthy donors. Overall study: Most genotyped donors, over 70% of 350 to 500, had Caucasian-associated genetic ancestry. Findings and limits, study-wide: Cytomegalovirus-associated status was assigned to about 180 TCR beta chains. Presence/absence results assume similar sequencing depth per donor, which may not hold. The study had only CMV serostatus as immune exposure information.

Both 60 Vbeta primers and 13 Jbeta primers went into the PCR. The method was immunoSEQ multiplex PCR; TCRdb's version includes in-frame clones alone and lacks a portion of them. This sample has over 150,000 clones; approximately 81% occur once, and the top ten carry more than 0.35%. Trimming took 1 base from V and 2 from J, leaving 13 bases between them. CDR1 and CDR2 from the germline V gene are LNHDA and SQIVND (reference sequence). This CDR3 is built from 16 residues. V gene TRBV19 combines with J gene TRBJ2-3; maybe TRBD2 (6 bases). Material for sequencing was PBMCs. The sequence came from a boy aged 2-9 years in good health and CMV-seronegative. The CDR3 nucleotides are TGTGCCAGTAGTATAGGCGGCGGGAAAAACACAGATACGCAGTATTTT. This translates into CASSIGGGKNTDTQYF.